This TCR beta chain was retrieved from a study of cytomegalovirus exposure and HLA in healthy donors. Primers included in the PCR were 60 Vbeta and 13 Jbeta primers. Method: immunoSEQ multiplex PCR; TCRdb's copy keeps in-frame clones and lacks some. The sample lists under 85,000 clones; around 78% were seen once. This TCR was sampled from a middle-aged man in good health and CMV-seronegative. Input material: PBMCs.

Written as DNA, the CDR3 is TGCGCCAGCAGCCACCGACTCGGGATCTCCTACGAGCAGTACTTC. This codes for CASSHRLGISYEQYF. This chain joins TRBV4-1 and TRBJ2-7; D is possibly TRBD2 (5 bases). This CDR3 has 15 residues. The V end was cut by 3 bases, the J end by 0 bases, with 12 bases between. The germline V gene encodes CDR1 MGHRA and CDR2 YSYEKL.